These 23 T cell receptor beta chains were sequenced from one sample in a study of cytomegalovirus exposure and HLA in healthy donors. The PCR used 60 Vbeta and 13 Jbeta primers. The data were produced by immunoSEQ multiplex PCR, yet TCRdb's version contains in-frame clones alone and is incomplete. This table has 95,000 to 110,000 clones, roughly 78% appearing once. Sample: PBMCs. The receptors derive from a woman aged 40 to 55 in good health and CMV-seronegative.

The V call is TRBV18, the J call TRBJ2-7; 9 bases line up with TRBD2. The CDR3 is made up of 15 amino acids. Per germline, CDR1 KGHSH and CDR2 LQKENI. The V gene end was trimmed by 1 base and the J gene end by 3 bases; junction bases not matched to a gene: 4. CDR3 sequence (DNA): TGTGCCAGCTCACCACGATCGACTAGCGGCTACGAGCAGTACTTC. It yields the protein CASSPRSTSGYEQYF.

This rearrangement joins TRBV27 to TRBJ2-7, with D possibly TRBD1 on 5 matching bases. Germline V gives CDR1 MNHEY, CDR2 SMNVEV (reference sequence). V was shortened by 5 bases and J by 2 bases, with 13 bases between the two germline ends. The CDR3 is 14 amino acids. Here the CDR3 DNA reads TGTGCCAGCAGTAGGGGTACCCTCACCTACGAGCAGTACTTC. This gives the protein CASSRGTLTYEQYF.

The chain couples TRBV6-5 to TRBJ2-1; the match to TRBD2 covers 8 bases. This CDR3 has 15 residues. V was clipped by 5 bases and J by 4 bases; unmatched bases: 7. Looked up from germline, CDR1 is MNHEY and CDR2 is SVGAGI. The CDR3 reads CASSQLAGLYNEQFF. DNA of the CDR3: TGTGCCAGCAGTCAGCTAGCGGGCTTATACAATGAGCAGTTCTTC.

This clone was seen only a few times. This chain uses TRBV6-4 with TRBJ2-2; D remains unclear. V lost 3 bases to trimming and J lost 3 bases, with 5 bases between them. Germline V gives CDR1 MRHNA, CDR2 SNTAGT. This CDR3 contains 13 residues. For the CDR3, the DNA is TGTGCCAGCAGTGATACGGACACCGGGGAGCTGTTTTTT. It codes for CASSDTDTGELFF.

The chain links TRBV6-5 to TRBJ2-7, with 7 bases matching TRBD1. Looked up from germline, CDR1 is MNHEY and CDR2 is SVGAGI. The CDR3 consists of 14 residues. The ends lost 6 bases at V and 2 bases at J; junction bases unmatched: 7. The CDR3 DNA reads TGTGCCAGCAGAAAGACAGGGTGGCCCTACGAGCAGTACTTC. This encodes CASRKTGWPYEQYF.

This rearrangement joins TRBV5-1 to TRBJ2-7, with 9 bases matching TRBD1. J lost 2 bases, V lost 4 bases, and 4 bases had no gene match. This CDR3 spans 14 amino acids. The germline V gene encodes CDR1 SGHRS and CDR2 YFSETQ. DNA for the CDR3: TGCGCCAGCAGCGACCGGGACAGGGCCTACGAGCAGTACTTC. Encoded protein: CASSDRDRAYEQYF.

This chain links TRBV5-4 with TRBJ2-1; 10 bases are a match to TRBD1. Trimming at V came to 3 bases and at J to 6 bases, leaving 12 bases not matched to a gene. From germline, CDR1 is SGHNT and CDR2 YYREEE (reference sequence). CDR3 length equals 17 residues. As DNA, the CDR3 is TGTGCCAGCAGCTCACCTAGGGAAGGACAGGGGGTCAATGAGCAGTTCTTC. Translating gives CASSSPREGQGVNEQFF. The full variable domain, its missing parts supplied by reference TRBV5-4 and TRBJ2-1, is ETGVTQSPTHLIKTRGQQVTLRCSSQSGHNTVSWYQQALGQGPQFIFQYYREEENGRGNFPPRFSGLQFPNYSSELNVNALELDDSALYLCASSSPREGQGVNEQFFGPGTRLTVL.

The table lists this clone with a count of one. This chain links TRBV19 with TRBJ2-1; 8 bases map to TRBD1. The germline CDR1 and CDR2 sequences are LNHDA and SQIVND (reference sequence). The CDR3 length is 12 residues. The trim removed 10 bases at V and 7 bases at J, leaving 6 bases unmatched. The CDR3 region has the DNA TGTGCCACCAGACAGGGGTTGAATGAGCAGTTCTTC. Residues: CATRQGLNEQFF.

The V gene is TRBV28, the J gene TRBJ1-2, with no clear D. The CDR3 spans 13 residues. Per the germline V gene, CDR1 is MDHEN and CDR2 is SYDVKM. Between the trimmed V and J ends, which lost 7 bases and 5 bases, there was a span of 14 bases. For the CDR3, the DNA is TGTGCCAGCACCCCGCGGGGTCCTTATGGCTACACCTTC. It is translated as CASTPRGPYGYTF.

This rearrangement joins TRBV7-2 to TRBJ2-4, with a possible D match to TRBD2 (6 bases). The germline V and J ends were trimmed by 6 bases and 2 bases, with 11 bases remaining between them. The germline V gene has CDR1 SGHTA and CDR2 FQGNSA. There are 14 residues in the CDR3. The CDR3 loop is CASRAGTSKNIQYF. In DNA form, the CDR3 reads TGTGCCAGCAGGGCGGGGACTTCCAAAAACATTCAGTACTTC.

This clone was detected a few times. V gene TRBV28 combines with J gene TRBJ2-2; D not resolved. The germline V gene encodes CDR1 MDHEN and CDR2 SYDVKM. The CDR3 covers 16 residues. Trimming cost V 5 bases and J 2 bases, with 15 bases left between them. CDR3 amino acids: CASSPLTVPNTGELFF. The CDR3 nucleotides read TGTGCCAGCAGTCCCCTTACAGTACCTAACACCGGGGAGCTGTTTTTT.

CDR3 sequence: CASSPDRGDYGYTF. The CDR3 DNA is TGTGCCAGCAGCCCTGACAGGGGGGACTATGGCTACACCTTC. V is TRBV7-3 and J is TRBJ1-2; 9 positions agree with TRBD1. The V segment lost 5 bases and the J segment 3 bases; nucleotides outside the gene matches: 4. CDR1 is SGHTA and CDR2 is FQGTGA in the germline V gene. This CDR3 has 14 residues.

The chain links TRBV7-3 to TRBJ1-1; no reliable D call. CDR1 and CDR2 from the germline V gene are SGHTA and FQGTGA. The CDR3 sequence is 14 residues long. Trimming left V 0 bases short and J 4 bases short, with 9 bases between. This CDR3 reads CASSLTRSSTEAFF. The CDR3, as DNA: TGTGCCAGCAGCTTAACGAGGTCCAGCACTGAAGCTTTCTTT.

The genes are TRBV7-9 and TRBJ1-1, with D possibly being TRBD1 (5 bases). Trimming took 2 bases from V and 10 from J, leaving 14 bases between them. Per the germline V gene, CDR1 is SEHNR and CDR2 is FQNEAQ (reference sequence). CDR3 length: 13 amino acids. This CDR3 reads CASSLQGVVGAFF. The CDR3 DNA is TGTGCCAGCAGCTTACAGGGTGTGGTGGGAGCTTTCTTT.

This sequence joins TRBV19 and TRBJ1-2; 9 nucleotides agree with TRBD1. The ends lost 7 bases at V and 4 bases at J; junction bases unmatched: 10. The CDR3 loop spans 15 amino acids. Germline V gives CDR1 LNHDA, CDR2 SQIVND (reference sequence). CDR3: CASTAWGTGRYGYTF. DNA of the CDR3: TGTGCCAGTACCGCATGGGGGACAGGGCGCTATGGCTACACCTTC.

CDR3 amino acids: CASSPQLGGDTQYF. CDR3 sequence (DNA): TGTGCCAGTAGCCCTCAACTGGGCGGGGATACGCAGTATTTT. The rearrangement joins TRBV19 to TRBJ2-3, with D possibly being TRBD2 (5 bases). Germline-derived CDR1 and CDR2 are LNHDA and SQIVND (reference sequence). Deletions cut 6 bases from V and 6 bases from J, with 16 bases between. The CDR3 loop spans 14 amino acids.

The chain uses TRBV7-9 and TRBJ2-1; TRBD2 aligns across 11 bases. The CDR3 is made up of 14 amino acids. The germline CDR1 and CDR2 sequences are SEHNR and FQNEAQ (reference sequence). V trimming: 4 bases; J trimming: 10 bases; junction bases outside the gene matches: 6. The CDR3 reads CASSYLAGGGEQFF. CDR3 nucleotide sequence: TGTGCCAGCAGCTACCTAGCGGGAGGAGGAGAGCAGTTCTTC. Using reference TRBV7-9 and TRBJ2-1 for the parts outside the CDR3, the full variable domain is DTGVSQNPRHKITKRGQNVTFRCDPISEHNRLYWYRQTLGQGPEFLTYFQNEAQLEKSRLLSDRFSAERPKGSFSTLEIQRTEQGDSAMYLCASSYLAGGGEQFFGPGTRLTVL.

The chain employs TRBV7-9 and TRBJ1-2, with TRBD1 matching over 9 bases. Germline V gives CDR1 SEHNR, CDR2 FQNEAQ (reference sequence). V lost 3 bases and J lost 6; bases outside the gene matches: 2. The CDR3 sequence is 13 residues long. CDR3 DNA: TGTGCCAGCAGCTTGACAGGGGGTCATGGCTACACCTTC. Translation gives CASSLTGGHGYTF.

In this sample, this clone turned up a few times. The rearrangement links TRBV5-6 to TRBJ2-1; D is uncertain. The CDR3 totals 18 residues. Germline CDR1 reads SGHDT; CDR2 reads YYEEEE. Trimming shortened V by 1 base and J by 0 bases, and 17 bases separated the two germline ends. The DNA of the CDR3 is TGTGCCAGCAGCTTGTCCTTTTTGGCCACCACCTCCTACAATGAGCAGTTCTTC. Residues: CASSLSFLATTSYNEQFF.

The sample holds one count of this clone. The chain joins TRBV5-6 to TRBJ1-2, with D maybe TRBD1 (5 bases). CDR1 is SGHDT, CDR2 YYEEEE, per germline. V was pared by 1 base and J by 4 bases, with 14 bases between. This CDR3 has 15 residues. The CDR3 nucleotides are TGTGCCAGCAGCTTGTCTTCCACAGGCCCCTATGGCTACACCTTC. Amino acids: CASSLSSTGPYGYTF.

The chain has TRBV6-5 and TRBJ1-5; 8 positions match TRBD1. Trimming at V came to 0 bases and at J to 5 bases, leaving 6 bases not matched to a gene. The length of the CDR3 is 16 residues. Germline V lookup: CDR1 MNHEY, CDR2 SVGAGI. In DNA form, the CDR3 reads TGTGCCAGCAGTTACTCTTGGACAGGGACACATCAGCCCCAGCATTTT. This codes for CASSYSWTGTHQPQHF.

This clone was found a few times. This chain joins TRBV4-1 and TRBJ2-1; no definite D call. The germline V gene has CDR1 MGHRA and CDR2 YSYEKL. The length of the CDR3 is 15 residues. Trimming removed 0 bases from V and 0 bases from J, with 6 bases in between. This chain's CDR3 is CASSQEPSSYNEQFF. The CDR3 DNA sequence: TGCGCCAGCAGCCAAGAACCGAGCTCCTACAATGAGCAGTTCTTC.

The rearrangement joins TRBV29-1 to TRBJ2-3; 7 bases line up with TRBD2. The germline V gene encodes CDR1 SQVTM and CDR2 ANQGSEA. The ends lost 6 bases at V and 0 bases at J; junction bases unmatched: 3. This CDR3 has 13 residues. The CDR3 bases are TGCAGCGTGAGCGGGAAGAGCACAGATACGCAGTATTTT. This translates into CSVSGKSTDTQYF.